This T cell receptor beta chain was recovered during a study of control samples from healthy donors and cancer patients. There are 13 residues in the CDR3. V gave up 0 bases and J gave up 9 bases, with 10 bases separating them. Germline-derived CDR1 and CDR2 are SGDLS and YYNGEE. Profiled with immunoSEQ multiplex PCR; TCRdb holds only in-frame clones, not every one. The sample shows about 170,000 clones, roughly 95% of them seen only once. The sample consisted of blood. This TCR derives from a woman aged 60-75 years in good health. The rearrangement joins TRBV9 to TRBJ1-5; possible D gene TRBD1, 6 bases. In nucleotides, the CDR3 is TGTGCCAGCAGCGTAGCGGAGGGGGGGCCCCAGCATTTT. Translation: CASSVAEGGPQHF. Looking up the rest from reference TRBV9 and TRBJ1-5 gives the full variable domain: DSGVTQTPKHLITATGQRVTLRCSPRSGDLSVYWYQQSLDQGLQFLIQYYNGEERAKGNILERFSAQQFPDLHSELNLSSLELGDSALYFCASSVAEGGPQHFGDGTRLSIL.